The 10 T cell receptor beta chains reported below all come from one sample, sequenced in a study of post-analysis software for immune sequencing data. Unique molecular identifiers were built into the TCR beta cDNA libraries. TCRdb processed the PCR reads anew with MiXCR; each CDR3 protein has one entry. The sample contains about 570,000 distinct CDR3 sequences, approximately 34% of which appear only once. Overall study results and limits: Roughly five TRBV segments were significantly more frequent in patients than in controls. TRBV5-6, TRBV5-1 and TRBV20-1 were among these segments.

Their recognized antigens are unknown. The sequencing sample was made of blood. The receptors originated from a girl aged 2-17 years with multiple sclerosis.

The chain joins TRBV20-1 to TRBJ1-5; TRBD1 aligns across 9 bases. The CDR3 contains 13 residues. Germline CDR1 is DFQATT and CDR2 is SNEGSKA (reference sequence). The ends lost 8 bases at V and 4 bases at J; junction bases unmatched: 6. In DNA form, the CDR3 reads TGCAGTATACAGGGGGCCGGGAATCAGCCCCAGCATTTT. Amino acids: CSIQGAGNQPQHF.

This clonotype turned up a few times. The gene calls are TRBV6-6 and TRBJ2-5, with a tentative D call TRBD1 (6 bases). This CDR3 has 17 residues. With 6 bases removed from V and 0 bases from J, the gap between germline ends came to 20 bases. Germline CDR1 is MNHNY and CDR2 is SVGAGI (reference sequence). As DNA, the CDR3 is TGTGCCAGCAGCCGACGCACCGGGACACCCCACCAAGAGACCCAGTACTTC. Its translation is CASSRRTGTPHQETQYF.

This clonotype was detected only a few times. The gene calls are TRBV6-5 and TRBJ1-2, with D hard to call. Germline CDR1 and CDR2: MNHEY and SVGAGI. The CDR3 spans 10 residues. Between the trimmed V and J ends, which lost 10 bases and 8 bases, there was a span of 11 bases. In DNA form, the CDR3 reads TGTGCCACCAGGAGAGGAGGCTACACCTTC. Its protein is CATRRGGYTF.

In this sample, this clonotype turned up a few times. The gene calls are TRBV5-1 and TRBJ2-3; no clear D. Germline assignment: CDR1 SGHRS and CDR2 YFSETQ. Deletions cut 0 bases from V and 2 bases from J, with 10 bases between. The CDR3 is made up of 15 amino acids. The CDR3 sequence is CASSLDAKVTDTQYF. CDR3 DNA sequence: TGCGCCAGCAGCTTGGATGCCAAGGTCACAGATACGCAGTATTTT.

This clonotype came up a few times. J is TRBJ2-5 and V is TRBV20-1, with 8 bases matching TRBD2. J lost 5 bases, V lost 0 bases, and 2 bases had no gene match. The CDR3 contains 13 residues. Germline CDR1 is DFQATT and CDR2 is SNEGSKA (reference sequence). The CDR3: CSARETSVETQYF. CDR3 coding DNA: TGCAGTGCTAGAGAGACTAGCGTGGAGACCCAGTACTTC.

This clonotype was observed a few times. The CDR3, as DNA: TGTGCCAGCAGTCAGCGATCTAGCGGGTGGGCAGATACGCAGTATTTT. This encodes CASSQRSSGWADTQYF. The chain recombines TRBV6-1 with TRBJ2-3, with TRBD2 matching 8 bases. The germline gives CDR1 MNHNS, CDR2 SASEGT. After removal of 5 bases from V and 4 bases from J, the junction contained 11 bases not matched to a gene. CDR3 size: 16 residues.

Comment on this clonotype: A much larger clone differs from this one at a single base, so this may be a read error. The chain employs TRBV7-8 and TRBJ2-3; D tentatively reads TRBD1 or TRBD2 (5 bases each). The length of the CDR3 is 16 residues. Germline lookup yields CDR1 SGHVS and CDR2 FQNEAQ. The CDR3 nucleotides read TGTGCCAGCAGCTTAGATCTGGGGGACGGAGCAGATACGCGGTATTTT. This gives the protein CASSLDLGDGADTRYF.

The chain couples TRBV3-1 to TRBJ2-7; TRBD2 matches 10 bases. Unmatched junction bases numbered 8, after V lost 4 bases and J lost 5 bases. The CDR3 runs to 15 residues. Germline CDR1 LGHDT, CDR2 YNNKEL (reference sequence). The CDR3 here is CASSLSSGGLHEQYF. CDR3 coding DNA: TGTGCCAGCAGCCTCTCTAGCGGGGGTCTCCACGAGCAGTACTTC.

This clonotype was picked up a small number of times. V is TRBV6-6 and J is TRBJ2-3; the D call may be TRBD1 or TRBD2 (6 bases each). V lost 6 bases, J lost 5 bases, and 21 bases lay in between. From germline, CDR1 is MNHNY and CDR2 SVGAGI (reference sequence). The CDR3 runs 16 residues. As DNA, the CDR3 is TGTGCCAGCAGGCCTCTCGGGACAAAGGGGGGAGATACGCAGTATTTT. This sequence encodes CASRPLGTKGGDTQYF.

This clonotype was counted at least ten times. The CDR3: CAGRLAGDTDTQYF. CDR3 sequence (DNA): TGCGCCGGACGACTAGCGGGGGACACAGATACGCAGTATTTT. The chain uses TRBV5-1 and TRBJ2-3; 12 bases fit TRBD2. V lost 10 bases and J lost 2; bases outside the gene matches: 5. This CDR3 spans 14 amino acids. The germline CDR1 and CDR2 sequences are SGHRS and YFSETQ.